The 12 T cell receptor beta chains given below trace back to one sample, sequenced in a study of neurological immune-mediated disorders. TCRdb passed the 5' RACE reads through MiXCR, listing each CDR3 protein once. The data show about 79,000 distinct CDR3 sequences, about 14% seen once. The specimen was PBMCs. Receptors originate from a woman aged 50 to 65 in good health.

This clonotype was detected many times. The chain links TRBV27 to TRBJ2-7, with D perhaps matching TRBD2 (7 bases). Trimming shortened V by 3 bases and J by 2 bases, and 11 bases separated the two germline ends. Looked up from germline, CDR1 is MNHEY and CDR2 is SMNVEV (reference sequence). The CDR3 is 14 amino acids. The DNA of the CDR3 is TGTGCCAGCAGTTTTTCGGGGGGCACCTACGAGCAGTACTTC. Its protein is CASSFSGGTYEQYF.

The genes are TRBV24-1 and TRBJ2-7; D is uncertain. Germline V gene lookup returns CDR1 KGHDR and CDR2 SFDVKD. The CDR3 has 17 amino acids. V shed 3 bases and J shed 2 bases, with 19 bases lying between them. The CDR3: CATSDPPRVVPTYEQYF. CDR3 nucleotide sequence: TGTGCCACCAGTGATCCCCCCCGGGTAGTTCCTACCTACGAGCAGTACTTC.

This clonotype was observed many times. This chain connects TRBV20-1 to TRBJ1-5, with D perhaps TRBD1 (5 bases). The germline V gene encodes CDR1 DFQATT and CDR2 SNEGSKA (reference sequence). This CDR3 region has 16 residues. V was clipped by 0 bases and J by 6 bases, with 18 bases between them. CDR3 loop: CSARDIREGTSQPQHF. In DNA, the CDR3 is TGCAGTGCTAGAGATATACGGGAAGGGACGAGTCAGCCCCAGCATTTT.

This clonotype appeared many times. The chain employs TRBV15 and TRBJ2-5; perhaps TRBD1 as D (6 bases). V lost 5 bases to trimming and J lost 5 bases, with 18 bases between them. Germline loops: CDR1 LNHNV, CDR2 YYDKDF (reference sequence). This CDR3 has 15 residues. CDR3 in amino acids: CATSEGSQGKETQYF. The CDR3 DNA is TGTGCCACCAGCGAGGGCTCTCAGGGGAAGGAGACCCAGTACTTC.

This clonotype has just a few counts. The chain's CDR3 is CASRSGTRGTDTQYF. CDR3 coding DNA: TGTGCCAGCAGAAGCGGGACCAGGGGCACAGATACGCAGTATTTT. The V call is TRBV12-3 or TRBV12-4, the J call TRBJ2-3; 7 bases map to TRBD2. The CDR3 runs to 15 residues. The ends lost 6 bases at V and 1 base at J; junction bases unmatched: 7.

This clonotype was observed at least ten times. This sequence joins TRBV5-1 and TRBJ1-2; no clear D. V was clipped by 7 bases and J by 2 bases, with 9 bases between them. CDR3 length equals 12 residues. The germline CDR1 and CDR2 sequences are SGHRS and YFSETQ. The CDR3 nucleotides read TGCGCCAGCGCCGAAGTGAACTATGGCTACACCTTC. Its translation: CASAEVNYGYTF.

This rearrangement joins TRBV18 to TRBJ2-5, with a possible D match to TRBD1 (5 bases). The CDR3 totals 14 residues. Germline V gene lookup returns CDR1 KGHSH and CDR2 LQKENI. Trimming pared 2 bases from V and 5 bases from J, leaving 12 bases between. The CDR3 is CASSPIDSGETQYF. Here the CDR3 DNA reads TGTGCCAGCTCACCAATTGACAGTGGGGAGACCCAGTACTTC.

Remarks on this clonotype: One base away lies a much larger clone, so this may be a sequencing read error. The V call is TRBV5-1, the J call TRBJ2-5; the D call may be TRBD1 or TRBD2 (6 bases each). The CDR3 contains 15 residues. Germline-derived CDR1 and CDR2 are SGHRS and YFSETQ. The CDR3 DNA reads as TGCGCCAGCAGCCCGGGGGCTCTAGGTGAAGAGACCCTGTACTTC. The encoded protein is CASSPGALGEETLYF.

Many counts were recorded for this clonotype. The chain links TRBV11-2 to TRBJ2-3; 10 bases map to TRBD2. Germline CDR1 and CDR2: SGHAT and FQNNGV. CDR3 length: 16 amino acids. Trimming cost V 8 bases and J 1 base; bases outside gene matches: 9. The CDR3 loop is CASGHRTSGRTDTQYF. The CDR3 DNA follows: TGTGCCAGCGGACACCGGACTAGCGGACGCACAGATACGCAGTATTTT.

This clonotype showed up many times. The chain has TRBV29-1 and TRBJ2-2; 7 nucleotides line up with TRBD1. Germline trimming cut 7 bases from V and 1 base from J; bases unmatched to any gene: 6. CDR1 SQVTM and CDR2 ANQGSEA come from the germline V gene. This CDR3 is built from 14 residues. The CDR3 protein is CSGRQGGNTGELFF. As DNA, the CDR3 is TGCAGCGGGAGACAGGGCGGGAACACCGGGGAGCTGTTTTTT.

This clonotype was seen repeatedly, ten times or more. V is TRBV12-3 or TRBV12-4 and J is TRBJ1-2; TRBD1 agrees at 7 bases. The CDR3 contains 14 residues. With V trimmed by 4 bases and J by 4 bases, 6 bases remained unmatched. CDR3 loop: CASSSQGRIYGYTF. Written as DNA, the CDR3 is TGTGCCAGCAGTTCACAGGGGAGGATCTATGGCTACACCTTC.

The genes are TRBV5-1 and TRBJ2-3; D not certain. Deletions cut 1 base from V and 1 base from J, with 10 bases between. CDR1 is SGHRS, CDR2 YFSETQ, per germline. This CDR3 is built from 15 residues. The CDR3 nucleotides read TGCGCCAGCAGCTTGTTCACCACTCGCACAGATACGCAGTATTTT. It codes for CASSLFTTRTDTQYF.